The next 31 T cell receptor beta chains were all read from a single sample in a study of Graves' ophthalmopathy and Graves' hyperthyroidism. TCR beta CDR3 regions were amplified from RNA transcripts. First-round RT-PCR used HTBI primers; second-round multiplex PCR followed. TCRdb processed the multiplex PCR reads anew with MiXCR; each CDR3 protein has one entry. The table has roughly 1.1 million distinct CDR3 sequences, 36% seen once. Sequencing was carried out using peripheral blood or thyroid tissue (not recorded which). These receptors came from an adult man with Graves' hyperthyroidism.

This clonotype was picked up a small number of times. The chain links TRBV6-1 to TRBJ1-5, with 7 nucleotides matching TRBD1. The CDR3 runs to 17 residues. In germline, CDR1 is MNHNS, CDR2 SASEGT. J was trimmed by 0 bases and V by 7 bases; bases with no gene match: 12. The CDR3, as DNA: TGTGCCAGCACAAACACCAGGGGGTTTTATAGCAATCAGCCCCAGCATTTT. Translated, it gives CASTNTRGFYSNQPQHF.

The chain recombines TRBV25-1 with TRBJ2-6; D possibly corresponds to TRBD2 (6 bases). The germline CDR1 and CDR2 sequences are MGHDK and SYGVNS. The CDR3 has 14 amino acids. The CDR3 bases are TGTGCTAGAGTACTGGCGGGAGGGGCCAACGTCCTGACTTTC. Protein sequence: CARVLAGGANVLTF.

There are a few counts of this clonotype. The chain couples TRBV4-3 to TRBJ1-2, with D unclear. The V gene lost 1 base and the J gene lost 2 bases, with 17 bases spanning the gap. The CDR3 runs to 17 residues. CDR1 is LGHNA and CDR2 is YSLEER in the germline V gene. CDR3 sequence: CASSQANPRLGNYGYTF. Written as DNA, the CDR3 is TGCGCCAGCAGCCAAGCTAATCCAAGACTGGGAAACTATGGCTACACCTTC.

This clonotype was counted a few times. The DNA of the CDR3 is TGTGCCAGCACCAAAGGAGGCGGCGAGCAGTACTTC. Translated: CASTKGGGEQYF. This chain joins TRBV6-1 and TRBJ2-7; the D gene is possibly TRBD2 (5 bases). CDR1 is MNHNS and CDR2 is SASEGT in the germline V gene. This CDR3 region has 12 residues. V was pared by 7 bases and J by 6 bases, with 13 bases between.

This clonotype was detected many times. The chain has TRBV14 and TRBJ2-5, with TRBD1 matching 9 bases. Germline assignment: CDR1 SGHDN and CDR2 FVKESK. The CDR3 sequence is 14 residues long. The V segment lost 7 bases and the J segment 5 bases; nucleotides outside the gene matches: 8. This CDR3 reads CASNLQGALETQYF. The CDR3 coding sequence is TGTGCCAGCAATTTACAGGGGGCTTTGGAGACCCAGTACTTC.

This clonotype was recorded at least ten times. The J gene is TRBJ2-7, the V gene TRBV15, with a possible D match to TRBD1 (6 bases). V lost 2 bases to trimming and J lost 4 bases, with 18 bases between them. Looked up from germline, CDR1 is LNHNV and CDR2 is YYDKDF (reference sequence). This CDR3 is built from 16 residues. The CDR3 DNA reads as TGTGCCACCAGCAGATCCCGGGACACCGGTTTTTACGAGCAGTACTTC. Amino acids: CATSRSRDTGFYEQYF.

The sample holds many counts of this clonotype. The rearrangement links TRBV11-1 to TRBJ1-3; D unresolved. Trimming removed 4 bases from V and 4 bases from J, with 11 bases in between. CDR3 length equals 14 residues. Germline CDR1 is SGHAT and CDR2 is FQDESV (reference sequence). CDR3 DNA sequence: TGTGCCAGCAGCTACGGTACACGCGGAAACACCATATATTTT. This sequence encodes CASSYGTRGNTIYF.

The chain uses TRBV7-2 and TRBJ1-2, with D maybe TRBD1 (5 bases). The germline V and J ends were trimmed by 1 base and 2 bases, with 14 bases remaining between them. Germline assignment: CDR1 SGHTA and CDR2 FQGNSA. This CDR3 has 16 residues. CDR3 DNA: TGTGCCAGCAGCTTAGACAGGAACAAGTCCAACTATGGCTACACCTTC. Translation gives CASSLDRNKSNYGYTF.

This clonotype came up many times. The chain is built from TRBV6-5 and TRBJ2-5, with TRBD2 matching 9 bases. V shed 7 bases, J shed 4 bases, and the junction held 7 bases outside the gene matches. The CDR3 covers 14 residues. Germline V gives CDR1 MNHEY, CDR2 SVGAGI. The CDR3: CASTPRRGGETQYF. CDR3 coding DNA: TGTGCCAGCACGCCCCGGCGGGGGGGAGAGACCCAGTACTTC.

This clonotype was counted ten times or more. The chain uses TRBV7-6 and TRBJ2-7; 9 nucleotides match TRBD2. Germline CDR1 is SGHVS and CDR2 is FNYEAQ. This CDR3 is 16 amino acids long. Trimming cost V 5 bases and J 4 bases; bases outside gene matches: 12. DNA of the CDR3: TGTGCCAGCAGCCCCAATCCTAGCGGGACCAAATACGAGCAGTACTTC. Translated: CASSPNPSGTKYEQYF.

The chain couples TRBV7-9 to TRBJ2-5, with TRBD2 matching 11 bases. The junction had 6 bases not matched to a gene; V was cut back by 5 bases and J by 1 base. CDR3 size: 16 residues. Germline V lookup: CDR1 SEHNR, CDR2 FQNEAQ (reference sequence). This CDR3 is CASSGRTSGFQETQYF. CDR3 coding DNA: TGTGCCAGCAGCGGACGGACTAGCGGGTTCCAAGAGACCCAGTACTTC.

This clonotype was counted at least ten times. The V call is TRBV7-8, the J call TRBJ1-6, with 8 positions matching TRBD1. Germline V gene lookup returns CDR1 SGHVS and CDR2 FQNEAQ. V lost 2 bases to trimming and J lost 7 bases; unmatched junction nucleotides: 4. The CDR3 contains 15 residues. CDR3 loop: CASSLRNRGNSPLHF. The CDR3 region has the DNA TGTGCCAGCAGCTTACGAAACAGGGGGAATTCACCCCTCCACTTT. The variable domain in full, with the rest retrieved from reference TRBV7-8 and TRBJ1-6, is GAGVSQSPRYKVAKRGQDVALRCDPISGHVSLFWYQQALGQGPEFLTYFQNEAQLDKSGLPSDRFFAERPEGSVSTLKIQRTQQEDSAVYLCASSLRNRGNSPLHFGNGTRLTVT.

The chain combines TRBV7-2 with TRBJ1-5, with D uncertain. Germline V lookup: CDR1 SGHTA, CDR2 FQGNSA. This CDR3 contains 12 residues. The V end lost 1 base, the J end lost 14 bases, and 12 bases lay between the germline ends. The CDR3 DNA reads TGTGCCAGCAGCTTAGGACCGAAGTACGAGCATTTT. Translating it yields CASSLGPKYEHF.

This chain joins TRBV24-1 and TRBJ1-1, with D tentatively TRBD1 (5 bases). The length of the CDR3 is 15 residues. The V end was cut by 4 bases, the J end by 1 base, with 12 bases between. The germline V gene has CDR1 KGHDR and CDR2 SFDVKD. This chain's CDR3 is CATSDPIQGNTEAFF. The CDR3 coding sequence is TGTGCCACCAGTGACCCCATTCAGGGGAACACTGAAGCTTTCTTT.

This chain uses TRBV12-3 or TRBV12-4 with TRBJ1-5; 8 bases agree with TRBD1. Germline trimming cut 5 bases from V and 1 base from J; bases unmatched to any gene: 7. This CDR3 is built from 16 residues. CDR3 residues: CASSGQGADSNQPQHF. For the CDR3, the DNA is TGTGCCAGCAGTGGCCAGGGGGCTGACAGCAATCAGCCCCAGCATTTT.

This clonotype was detected ten times or more. In DNA, the CDR3 is TGCGCCAGCAGGACCGGGACAGGTCCCACCGGGGAGCTGTTTTTT. It encodes CASRTGTGPTGELFF. This chain joins TRBV5-1 and TRBJ2-2, with TRBD1 matching over 8 bases. The CDR3 spans 15 residues. With V trimmed by 5 bases and J by 4 bases, 7 bases remained unmatched. Germline loops: CDR1 SGHRS, CDR2 YFSETQ.

This clonotype came up many times. The J gene is TRBJ1-5, the V gene TRBV6-4; D uncertain. V was shortened by 6 bases and J by 4 bases, with 4 bases between the two germline ends. CDR3 size: 11 residues. Germline CDR1 and CDR2: MRHNA and SNTAGT. CDR3 sequence reads: CASRVNQPQHF. CDR3 bases: TGTGCCAGCAGGGTAAATCAGCCCCAGCATTTT.

The chain couples TRBV11-2 to TRBJ2-7; 8 bases line up with TRBD1. Per the germline V gene, CDR1 is SGHAT and CDR2 is FQNNGV. V was pared by 5 bases and J by 5 bases, with 11 bases of the junction left unmatched. The CDR3 totals 15 residues. Here the CDR3 DNA reads TGTGCCAGCAGCCCGGAGGACAGGGTGTCGAACGAGCAGTACTTC. Its protein is CASSPEDRVSNEQYF.

The table lists this clonotype with many counts. The chain joins TRBV7-8 to TRBJ1-4, with 11 bases fitting TRBD1. Germline loops: CDR1 SGHVS, CDR2 FQNEAQ. The CDR3 contains 17 residues. The trim removed 2 bases at V and 8 bases at J, leaving 10 bases unmatched. For the CDR3, the DNA is TGTGCCAGCAGCTTAAAAGGACAGGGGGCGAGGGAAGAAAAACTGTTTTTT. It yields the protein CASSLKGQGAREEKLFF.

This clonotype came up many times. The chain combines TRBV2 with TRBJ2-2, with unresolved D. V lost 1 base to trimming and J lost 5 bases, with 8 bases between them. The V gene's germline CDR1 is SNHLY and CDR2 FYNNEI. The CDR3 runs 14 residues. This chain's CDR3 is CASSEVTSTGELFF. CDR3 DNA sequence: TGTGCCAGCAGTGAAGTCACATCTACCGGGGAGCTGTTTTTT.

This clonotype was seen at least ten times. This chain links TRBV7-2 with TRBJ2-2, with D unresolved. CDR1 SGHTA and CDR2 FQGNSA come from the germline V gene. Trimming stripped 2 bases from V and 1 base from J, with 8 bases between. The CDR3 runs to 15 residues. DNA for the CDR3: TGTGCCAGCAGCTTATACGGCAGGAACACCGGGGAGCTGTTTTTT. Amino acid sequence: CASSLYGRNTGELFF.

As for this clonotype: It is unclear where the CDR3 begins or ends on the DNA, so no DNA is shown, and the CDR3 is as TCRdb lists it. The chain combines TRBV25-1 with TRBJ1-6. Including both end residues, the CDR3 is 17 amino acids long. Looked up from germline, CDR1 is MGHDK and CDR2 is SYGVNS. The CDR3 loop is CACSARPAIGNNSPLHF.

A remark on this clonotype: It may be a read error: a sequence one base away is much more abundant. V and J are TRBV9 and TRBJ1-5; TRBD1 matches at 7 bases. This CDR3 is 15 amino acids long. Germline lookup yields CDR1 SGDLS and CDR2 YYNGEE. CDR3: CVSSPQGGPNQPQHF. The CDR3 DNA reads as TGTGTCAGCAGCCCTCAGGGGGGTCCAAATCAGCCCCAGCATTTT.

This chain uses TRBV7-8 with TRBJ2-5; 11 nucleotides line up with TRBD1. The J segment lost 5 bases and the V segment lost 5 bases, leaving 7 bases of the junction unmatched. The CDR3 loop spans 15 amino acids. The germline gives CDR1 SGHVS, CDR2 FQNEAQ. The DNA for the CDR3 is TGTGCCAGCAGCACTAGGACAGGGGGCCACGAGACCCAGTACTTC. As protein: CASSTRTGGHETQYF.

This clonotype was counted many times. The chain recombines TRBV20-1 with TRBJ2-7; no reliable D call. V dropped 3 bases and J dropped 7 bases, with 1 base sitting between them. Per germline, CDR1 DFQATT and CDR2 SNEGSKA (reference sequence). The CDR3 spans 8 residues. The CDR3 region is CSASEQYF. The CDR3 DNA follows: TGCAGTGCTAGTGAGCAGTACTTC.

The chain links TRBV6-2 or TRBV6-3 to TRBJ1-2; 8 positions match TRBD1. The CDR3 is 12 residues long. Looked up from germline, CDR1 is MNHEY and CDR2 is SVGEGT. V lost 8 bases, J lost 8 bases, and 7 bases stayed unmatched. The CDR3 reads CASGDRGRGYTF. The CDR3 DNA reads as TGTGCCAGCGGTGACAGGGGTCGAGGCTACACCTTC.

In its sample, this clonotype was seen many times. The chain couples TRBV4-1 to TRBJ1-2; no clear D. CDR3 length: 12 residues. The germline gives CDR1 MGHRA, CDR2 YSYEKL. Trimming pared 0 bases from V and 7 bases from J, leaving 6 bases between. CDR3 residues: CASSQDLFGYTF. CDR3 nucleotide sequence: TGCGCCAGCAGCCAAGATTTGTTTGGCTACACCTTC.

The chain links TRBV19 to TRBJ2-7; TRBD2 aligns across 8 bases. This CDR3 contains 14 residues. Unmatched junction bases numbered 3, after V lost 3 bases and J lost 2 bases. Germline V gene lookup returns CDR1 LNHDA and CDR2 SQIVND (reference sequence). The CDR3 sequence: CASSIGLATYEQYF. In nucleotides, the CDR3 is TGTGCCAGTAGTATCGGACTAGCAACCTACGAGCAGTACTTC.

This clonotype was seen a handful of times. This rearrangement joins TRBV20-1 to TRBJ2-7, with 8 positions matching TRBD2. The CDR3 covers 15 residues. Germline CDR1 is DFQATT and CDR2 is SNEGSKA (reference sequence). Trimming removed 0 bases from V and 2 bases from J; junction bases left unmatched: 6. The CDR3 is CSARDPLAGTYEQYF. Here the CDR3 DNA reads TGCAGTGCTAGAGATCCGCTAGCGGGTACCTACGAGCAGTACTTC.

The chain employs TRBV14 and TRBJ2-7; D ambiguous. This CDR3 has 14 amino acids. Germline CDR1 reads SGHDN; CDR2 reads FVKESK. V lost 0 bases and J lost 4, with 10 bases in between. As DNA, the CDR3 is TGTGCCAGCAGCCAAGAGTACAGAGATTACGAGCAGTACTTC. Protein: CASSQEYRDYEQYF.

The gene calls are TRBV4-3 and TRBJ1-2, with TRBD1 as a possible D gene (6 bases). Germline lookup yields CDR1 LGHNA and CDR2 YSLEER. The CDR3 runs to 16 residues. The V gene lost 0 bases and the J gene lost 0 bases, with 11 bases spanning the gap. Here the CDR3 reads CASSQDRGGANYGYTF. In DNA form, the CDR3 reads TGCGCCAGCAGCCAAGATAGGGGGGGAGCTAACTATGGCTACACCTTC.